The T cell receptor beta chain under discussion was sequenced for a study of shared clonotypes between healthy human individuals. Study at large: The donor pool was made up of a couple of women and a few men aged 18 to 49.

General observations from the study: As a rule, naive subsets had a larger estimated richness than memory subsets.

Comments on this clone: Its cognate antigen is unknown. Other DNA sequences from this sample encode an identical CDR3 as well.

Per the original methods: Owing to the provision of junction-only sequences devoid of quality scores by immunoSEQ, filtering differed. Sequencing was performed with immunoSEQ multiplex PCR; in TCRdb, only in-frame clones are kept and a portion is missing. That table is the source of V, J and clone size, and D and trimming were worked out from the DNA. The sample yields over 850,000 clones, around 82% seen once. V was shortened by 0 bases and J by 6 bases, with 4 bases between the two germline ends. The CDR3 covers 11 residues. Germline assignment: CDR1 SGHRS and CDR2 YFSETQ. V and J are TRBV5-1 and TRBJ2-7; D call uncertain. This TCR derives from a young man in good health. Some clones in this sample may be carry-over from other donors' samples. Sequenced material: memory CD4+ T cells from PBMCs. Subset in this sample: CD45RA-negative fraction. In DNA, the CDR3 is TGCGCCAGCAGCTTGGAAAGCGAGCAGTACTTC. Its translation: CASSLESEQYF.